These 5 T cell receptor beta chains share one sample of origin, sequenced in a study of blood T cell repertoires in COVID-19. TCRdb's copy holds only in-frame clones and misses some; the assay was immunoSEQ multiplex PCR. The data contain over 130,000 clones, around 88% of them seen just once; the ten biggest clones take up around 26%. The sample was peripheral blood. These receptors were collected from a human donor in a cohort sampled during active COVID-19.

The genes are TRBV7-2 and TRBJ2-1; 8 nucleotides agree with TRBD2. Trimming cost V 2 bases and J 6 bases; bases outside gene matches: 6. This CDR3 spans 15 amino acids. CDR1 and CDR2 (germline): SGHTA, FQGNSA. The CDR3 nucleotides are TGTGCCAGCAGCTTAACTAGCGGAGGGCTCAATGAGCAGTTCTTC. Translation: CASSLTSGGLNEQFF.

This clone is a singleton in its sample. The CDR3 DNA reads TGTGCCAGCAGCTTCCGGGGAGGGGCCTCTGGGGCCAACGTCCTGACTTTC. It yields the protein CASSFRGGASGANVLTF. The V and J genes are TRBV5-4 and TRBJ2-6; 7 bases are a match to TRBD2. V trimming: 2 bases; J trimming: 0 bases; junction bases outside the gene matches: 5. This CDR3 has 17 amino acids. Looked up from germline, CDR1 is SGHNT and CDR2 is YYREEE (reference sequence).

This clone came up a few times. The chain uses TRBV5-6 and TRBJ2-7, with TRBD2 identical over 7 bases. In germline, CDR1 is SGHDT, CDR2 YYEEEE. The CDR3 has 14 amino acids. With 6 bases clipped from V and 0 bases from J, the junction kept 6 bases outside the gene matches. CDR3 bases: TGTGCCAGCACCGCTCGGGGGGTCTCCTACGAGCAGTACTTC. This translates into CASTARGVSYEQYF.

V and J are TRBV2 and TRBJ2-1; 7 bases line up with TRBD2. Trimming cost V 6 bases and J 2 bases; bases outside gene matches: 7. The CDR3 is 15 residues long. CDR1 is SNHLY, CDR2 FYNNEI, per germline. CDR3: CASRGPRGAYNEQFF. For the CDR3, the DNA is TGTGCCAGCAGGGGCCCACGGGGGGCCTACAATGAGCAGTTCTTC.

The chain has TRBV10-3 and TRBJ2-1, with a weak D call TRBD1 (6 bases). CDR3 length: 14 amino acids. Germline CDR1 reads ENHRY; CDR2 reads SYGVKD. V was clipped by 6 bases and J by 2 bases, with 11 bases between them. CDR3 sequence: CAISPDSPYNEQFF. The CDR3 nucleotides are TGTGCCATCAGCCCGGACAGCCCCTACAATGAGCAGTTCTTC.